The subject of this entry is one T cell receptor (beta chain). TCRdb analysed the 5' RACE reads with MiXCR anew, one entry per CDR3 protein. The data show approximately 580,000 distinct CDR3 sequences, around a sixth seen once. The sample is drawn from a study of T cells after yellow fever vaccination. In germline, CDR1 is SGDLS, CDR2 YYNGEE. V gave up 3 bases and J gave up 0 bases, with 15 bases separating them. This CDR3 is 16 amino acids long. The sequence was obtained from a man aged 18-30 years who received the YFV17D yellow fever vaccine. The chain couples TRBV9 to TRBJ1-1; D remains unclear. The sample in question was PBMCs, obtained 5 days after the first yellow fever vaccination. The DNA of the CDR3 is TGTGCCAGCAGCGCACCGTATGCGGAGATGAACACTGAAGCTTTCTTT. Translation gives CASSAPYAEMNTEAFF.